This T cell receptor (beta chain) was sequenced during a study of T-cell memory formation after mild COVID-19. The study, taken as a whole, reports: Second-wave clones with a day 37 peak had unconfirmed SARS-CoV-2 specificity. While clones contracting from day 15 to 85 were balanced between CD4 and CD8, later expanders leaned CD4+. Some SARS-CoV-2-responding clones were already detected in memory before infection.

In regard to this clonotype: Its antigen is as yet unknown.

Constant-segment primers served in 5'RACE that generated TCR alpha and TCR beta cDNA libraries bearing sample barcodes and UMIs. TCRdb re-called the 5' RACE reads with MiXCR, one entry per CDR3 protein. In the table there are fewer than 600,000 distinct CDR3 sequences, about a fifth of which are singletons. Germline V CDR1 and CDR2: SEHNR, FQNEAQ (reference sequence). This CDR3 comprises 14 residues. The V segment lost 6 bases and the J segment 12 bases; nucleotides outside the gene matches: 7. The V and J genes are TRBV7-9 and TRBJ2-1; 14 bases are a match to TRBD2. The receptor comes from an adult woman who had mild COVID-19 (a few samples of this study predate the infection). Cell type and time point are not known. Input material: PBMCs or a T cell subset sorted from them (not recorded which). CDR3 DNA sequence: TGTGCCAGCAGGGAGGGACTAGCGGGGGAGATGCAGTTCTTC. This sequence encodes CASREGLAGEMQFF.